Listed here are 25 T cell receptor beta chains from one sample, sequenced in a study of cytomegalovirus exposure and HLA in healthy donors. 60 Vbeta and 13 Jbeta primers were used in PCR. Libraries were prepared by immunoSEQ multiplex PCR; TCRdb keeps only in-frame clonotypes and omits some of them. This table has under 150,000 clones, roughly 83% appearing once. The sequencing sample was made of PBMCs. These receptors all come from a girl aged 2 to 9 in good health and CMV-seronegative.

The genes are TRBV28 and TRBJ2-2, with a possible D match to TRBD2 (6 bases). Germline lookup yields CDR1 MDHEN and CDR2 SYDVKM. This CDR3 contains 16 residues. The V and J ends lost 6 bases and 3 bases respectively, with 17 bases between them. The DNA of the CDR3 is TGTGCCAGCAGACCATCGGTTCGGAGGGACACCGGGGAGCTGTTTTTT. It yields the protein CASRPSVRRDTGELFF.

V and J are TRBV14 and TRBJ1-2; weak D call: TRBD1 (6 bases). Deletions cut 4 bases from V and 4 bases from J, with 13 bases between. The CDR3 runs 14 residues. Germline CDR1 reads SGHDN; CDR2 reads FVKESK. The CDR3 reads CASSLGTLLYGYTF. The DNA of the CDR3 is TGTGCCAGCAGCCTCGGGACACTTCTCTATGGCTACACCTTC.

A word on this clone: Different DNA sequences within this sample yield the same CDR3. In nucleotides, the CDR3 is TGCGCCAGCAGCTGGACAGGGGGCGATGGCTACACCTTC. Translation: CASSWTGGDGYTF. The V and J genes are TRBV5-1 and TRBJ1-2; 11 nucleotides agree with TRBD1. The CDR3 spans 13 residues. With 3 bases clipped from V and 6 bases from J, the junction kept 1 base outside the gene matches. Germline CDR1 SGHRS, CDR2 YFSETQ.

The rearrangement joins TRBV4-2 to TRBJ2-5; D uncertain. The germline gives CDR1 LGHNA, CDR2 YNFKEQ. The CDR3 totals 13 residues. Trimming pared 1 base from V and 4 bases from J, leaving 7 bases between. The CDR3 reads CASSQALGETQYF. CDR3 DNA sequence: TGTGCCAGCAGCCAAGCCCTCGGAGAGACCCAGTACTTC.

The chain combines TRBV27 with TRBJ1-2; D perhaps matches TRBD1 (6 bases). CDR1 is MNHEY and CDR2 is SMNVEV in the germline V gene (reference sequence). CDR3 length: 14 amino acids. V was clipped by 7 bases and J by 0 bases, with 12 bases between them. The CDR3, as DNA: TGTGCCAGCAAGCTACAGGGTTCTAACTATGGCTACACCTTC. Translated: CASKLQGSNYGYTF.

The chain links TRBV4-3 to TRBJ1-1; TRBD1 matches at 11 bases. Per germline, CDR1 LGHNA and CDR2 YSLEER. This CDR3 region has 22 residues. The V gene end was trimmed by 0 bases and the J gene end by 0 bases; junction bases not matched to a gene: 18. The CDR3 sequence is CASSQDLQDRGRRGGMNTEAFF. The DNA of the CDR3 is TGCGCCAGCAGCCAAGATCTTCAGGACAGGGGGCGCCGAGGGGGAATGAACACTGAAGCTTTCTTT.

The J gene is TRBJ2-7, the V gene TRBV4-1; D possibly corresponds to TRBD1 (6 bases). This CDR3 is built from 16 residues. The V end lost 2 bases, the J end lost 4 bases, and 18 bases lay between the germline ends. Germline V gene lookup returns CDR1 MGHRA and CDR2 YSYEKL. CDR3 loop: CASSQPTGPSRYEQYF. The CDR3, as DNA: TGCGCCAGCAGCCAACCCACAGGGCCTTCAAGGTACGAGCAGTACTTC.

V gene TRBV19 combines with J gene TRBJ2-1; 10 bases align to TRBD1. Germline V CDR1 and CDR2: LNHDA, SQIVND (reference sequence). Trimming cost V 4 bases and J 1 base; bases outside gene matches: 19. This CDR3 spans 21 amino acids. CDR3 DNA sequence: TGTGCCAGTAGTACCAACCAAGGGGGACAGGGGTTTTTGCTTTCCTACAATGAGCAGTTCTTC. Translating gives CASSTNQGGQGFLLSYNEQFF.

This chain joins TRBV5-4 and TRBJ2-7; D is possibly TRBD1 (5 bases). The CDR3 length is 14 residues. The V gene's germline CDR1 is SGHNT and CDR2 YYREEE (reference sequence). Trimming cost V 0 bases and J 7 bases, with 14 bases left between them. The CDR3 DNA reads TGTGCCAGCAGCTTGGCCGGGCAGGGCCGGGAGCAGTACTTC. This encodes CASSLAGQGREQYF.

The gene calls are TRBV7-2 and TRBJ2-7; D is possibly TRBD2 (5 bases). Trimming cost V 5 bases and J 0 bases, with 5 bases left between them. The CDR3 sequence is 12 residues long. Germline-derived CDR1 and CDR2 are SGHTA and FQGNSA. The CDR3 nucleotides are TGTGCCAGCAGCCGGGGCTCCTACGAGCAGTACTTC. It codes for CASSRGSYEQYF.

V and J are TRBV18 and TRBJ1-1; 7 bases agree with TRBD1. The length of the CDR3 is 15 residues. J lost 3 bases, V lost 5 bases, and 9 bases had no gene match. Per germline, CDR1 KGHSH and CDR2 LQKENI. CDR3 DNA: TGTGCCAGCTCAATGGGGACAGTGGAAGACACTGAAGCTTTCTTT. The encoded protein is CASSMGTVEDTEAFF.

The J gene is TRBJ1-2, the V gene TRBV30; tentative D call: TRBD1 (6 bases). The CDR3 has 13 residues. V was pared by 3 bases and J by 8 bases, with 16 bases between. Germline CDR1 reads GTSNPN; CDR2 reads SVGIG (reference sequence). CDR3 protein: CAWSRGGGFGYTF. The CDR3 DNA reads TGTGCCTGGAGCAGAGGGGGGGGCTTCGGCTACACCTTC.

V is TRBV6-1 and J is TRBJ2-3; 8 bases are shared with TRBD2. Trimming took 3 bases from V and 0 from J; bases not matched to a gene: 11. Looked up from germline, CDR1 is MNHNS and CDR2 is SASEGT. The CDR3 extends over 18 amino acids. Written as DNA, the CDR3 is TGTGCCAGCAGTGATCGAAGCGGGGGACGCCTTAGCACAGATACGCAGTATTTT. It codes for CASSDRSGGRLSTDTQYF.

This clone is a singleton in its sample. The CDR3 DNA reads TGTGCCTGGAGAGGAAAGCGCGGGAGCTCCTACAATGAGCAGTTCTTC. It encodes CAWRGKRGSSYNEQFF. The gene calls are TRBV30 and TRBJ2-1; 7 nucleotides agree with TRBD2. Germline assignment: CDR1 GTSNPN and CDR2 SVGIG (reference sequence). CDR3 length equals 16 residues. V lost 3 bases to trimming and J lost 0 bases; unmatched junction nucleotides: 8.

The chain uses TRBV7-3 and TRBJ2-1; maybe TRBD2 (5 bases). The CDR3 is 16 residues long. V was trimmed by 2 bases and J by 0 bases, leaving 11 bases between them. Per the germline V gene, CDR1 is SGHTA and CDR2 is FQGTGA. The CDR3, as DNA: TGTGCCAGCAGCTTAGCCTTGGGGAGCTCCTACAATGAGCAGTTCTTC. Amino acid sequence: CASSLALGSSYNEQFF.

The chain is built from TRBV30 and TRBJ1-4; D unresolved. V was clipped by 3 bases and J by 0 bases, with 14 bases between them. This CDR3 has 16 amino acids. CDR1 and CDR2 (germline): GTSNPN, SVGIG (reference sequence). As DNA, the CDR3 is TGTGCCTGGAGCACGCCCCACAGTGCAACTAATGAAAAACTGTTTTTT. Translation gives CAWSTPHSATNEKLFF.

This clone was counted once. Written as DNA, the CDR3 is TGTGCCAGCAGTCCTCAGGGGGTCGGGGAGCTGTTTTTT. Amino acid sequence: CASSPQGVGELFF. This chain links TRBV27 with TRBJ2-2, with TRBD1 matching over 7 bases. This CDR3 region has 13 residues. CDR1 and CDR2 from the germline V gene are MNHEY and SMNVEV (reference sequence). Trimming at V came to 5 bases and at J to 7 bases, leaving 4 bases not matched to a gene.

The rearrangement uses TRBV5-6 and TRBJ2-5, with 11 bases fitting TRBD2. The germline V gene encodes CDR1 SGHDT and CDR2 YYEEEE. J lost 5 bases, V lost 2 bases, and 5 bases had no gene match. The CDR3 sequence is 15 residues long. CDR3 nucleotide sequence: TGTGCCAGCAGCTTCCTAGCGGGGGGCAGGGAGACCCAGTACTTC. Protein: CASSFLAGGRETQYF.

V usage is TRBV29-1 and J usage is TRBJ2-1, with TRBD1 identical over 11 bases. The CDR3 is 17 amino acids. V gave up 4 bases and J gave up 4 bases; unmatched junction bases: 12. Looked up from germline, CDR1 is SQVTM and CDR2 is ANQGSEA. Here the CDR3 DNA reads TGCAGCGTTGCAGGGACAGGGGGAATAAACGCGTACAATGAGCAGTTCTTC. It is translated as CSVAGTGGINAYNEQFF.

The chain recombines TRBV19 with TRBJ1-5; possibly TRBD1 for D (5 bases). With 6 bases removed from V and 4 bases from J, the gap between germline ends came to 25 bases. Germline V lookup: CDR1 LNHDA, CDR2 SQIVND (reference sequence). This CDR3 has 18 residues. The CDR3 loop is CASSSPRGTGRRNQPQHF. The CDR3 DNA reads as TGTGCCAGTAGCAGCCCCCGGGGGACGGGGCGAAGGAATCAGCCCCAGCATTTT.

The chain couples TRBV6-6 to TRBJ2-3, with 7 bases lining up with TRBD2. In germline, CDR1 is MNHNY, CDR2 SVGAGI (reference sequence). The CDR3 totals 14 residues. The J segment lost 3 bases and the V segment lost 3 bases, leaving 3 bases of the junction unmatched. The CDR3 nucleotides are TGTGCCAGCAGTTATGTCGGGGGGACAGATACGCAGTATTTT. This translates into CASSYVGGTDTQYF.

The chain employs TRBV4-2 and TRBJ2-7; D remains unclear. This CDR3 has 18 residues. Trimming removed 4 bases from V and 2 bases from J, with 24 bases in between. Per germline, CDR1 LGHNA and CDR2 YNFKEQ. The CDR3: CASSLKIALGDDAYEQYF. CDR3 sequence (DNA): TGTGCCAGCAGCCTCAAGATAGCCCTCGGAGACGACGCCTACGAGCAGTACTTC.

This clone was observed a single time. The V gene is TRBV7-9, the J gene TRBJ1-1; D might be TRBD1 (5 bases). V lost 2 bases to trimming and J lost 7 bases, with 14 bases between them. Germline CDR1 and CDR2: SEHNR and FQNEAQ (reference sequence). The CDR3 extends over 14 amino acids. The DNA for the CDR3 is TGTGCCAGCAGCTTATGGCCGGACGGACATGAAGCTTTCTTT. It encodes CASSLWPDGHEAFF.

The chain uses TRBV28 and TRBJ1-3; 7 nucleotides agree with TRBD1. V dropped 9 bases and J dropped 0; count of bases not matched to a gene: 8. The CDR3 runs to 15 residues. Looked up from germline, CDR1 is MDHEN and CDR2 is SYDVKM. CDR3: CASTHRQGSGNTIYF. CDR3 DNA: TGTGCCAGTACCCATCGACAGGGCTCTGGAAACACCATATATTTT.

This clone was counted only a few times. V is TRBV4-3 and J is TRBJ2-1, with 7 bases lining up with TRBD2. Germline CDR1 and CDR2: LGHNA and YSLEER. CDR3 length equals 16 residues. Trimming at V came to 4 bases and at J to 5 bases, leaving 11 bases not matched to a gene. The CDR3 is CASSLGRAPINNEQFF. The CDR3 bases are TGCGCCAGCAGCCTTGGGAGGGCCCCAATAAACAATGAGCAGTTCTTC.